This T cell receptor (beta chain) comes out of a study of control samples from healthy donors and cancer patients. TCRdb's table, derived via immunoSEQ multiplex PCR, lists solely in-frame clones and lacks some. This sample has some 130,000 clones, with roughly 91% found just once. The CDR3 is 13 residues long. Per germline, CDR1 SNHLY and CDR2 FYNNEI. With 6 bases removed from V and 2 bases from J, the gap between germline ends came to 10 bases. V gene TRBV2 combines with J gene TRBJ2-5, with a possible D match to TRBD2 (6 bases). The sequenced sample was PBMCs. The TCR sequence derives from a man between 50 and 59 years old with head and neck cancer. In DNA, the CDR3 is TGTGCCAGCAGCTACGGGAGACAAGAGACCCAGTACTTC. Translating gives CASSYGRQETQYF.